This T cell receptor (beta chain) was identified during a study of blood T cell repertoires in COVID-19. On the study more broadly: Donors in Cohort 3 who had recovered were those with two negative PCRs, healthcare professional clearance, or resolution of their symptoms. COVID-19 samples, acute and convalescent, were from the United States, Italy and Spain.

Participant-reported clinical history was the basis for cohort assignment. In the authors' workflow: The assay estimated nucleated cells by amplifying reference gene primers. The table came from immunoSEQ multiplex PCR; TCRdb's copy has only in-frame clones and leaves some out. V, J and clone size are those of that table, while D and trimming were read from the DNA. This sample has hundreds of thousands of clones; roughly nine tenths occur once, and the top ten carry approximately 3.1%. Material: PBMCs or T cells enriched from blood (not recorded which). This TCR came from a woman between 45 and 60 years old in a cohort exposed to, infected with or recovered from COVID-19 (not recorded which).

In DNA form, the CDR3 reads TGTGCCAGCAGCCAAGAGTCGAGCGGGGGGGCGGGAGATACGCAGTATTTT. Its protein is CASSQESSGGAGDTQYF. J is TRBJ2-3 and V is TRBV3-1 (or the pseudogene TRBV3-2), with TRBD2 identical over 10 bases. V trimming: 0 bases; J trimming: 5 bases; junction bases outside the gene matches: 8. The CDR3 is made up of 17 amino acids. Germline lookup yields CDR1 LGHDT and CDR2 YNNKEL (reference sequence).